This T cell receptor (beta chain) was captured by sequencing in a study of beta chain features in type 1 diabetes. Study outcomes and limitations: Reduced insertions and increased deletions marked VDJ junctions in type 1 diabetes patients.

The CDR3 contains 13 residues. CDR1 is LGHNA and CDR2 is YSLEER in the germline V gene. J gave up 16 bases and V 5 bases, and 12 bases lay outside the gene matches. This clone showed up just a few times. Its antigen is not known. Every bit of the isolated RNA underwent reverse transcription, so sequencing read expressed TCRB transcripts. Some clones are missing from TCRdb's copy, which holds only in-frame ones; the method was immunoSEQ multiplex PCR. The table includes 600,000 to 650,000 clones, about a sixth detected once. The receptor was derived from a man younger than 35 in good health. V and J are TRBV4-3 and TRBJ2-1; TRBD1 agrees at 9 bases. Sequences were obtained from naive CD4+ T cells from blood. CDR3 in DNA: TGCGCCAGCAGCTCGGGACAGGGCGGAGCAGTTTTCTTC. It translates to CASSSGQGGAVFF.